This record concerns one TCR beta chain sequence. These data are taken from a study of tumor-infiltrating lymphocytes in primary liver carcinoma. The wider study: Each participant had primary liver carcinoma, and surgical resection was the treatment.

Germline DNA was also extracted, while the blood RNA originated from unsorted whole blood. V lost 4 bases and J lost 4, with 19 bases in between. The CDR3 spans 16 residues. CDR1 SGHAT and CDR2 FQNNGV come from the germline V gene. A constant-region primer primed TCR beta cDNA synthesis from 500 to 550 ng of total RNA. For TCR beta, libraries were produced by three nested multiplex PCR rounds using slightly modified ARM-PCR. Two initial PCR rounds of ten to eleven cycles each paired TRBV1-TRBV30 forward primers with a C-beta reverse primer. Each CDR3 protein gets one entry after TCRdb re-called the multiplex PCR reads with MiXCR. The table has approximately 330,000 distinct CDR3 sequences, 65% seen once.

Sequencing was done on a sample of peripheral blood. The receptor was derived from a man between 40 and 49 years old with primary liver carcinoma and hepatitis B virus infection. V usage is TRBV11-2 and J usage is TRBJ2-5, with D uncertain. The CDR3 coding sequence is TGTGCCAGCAGCTCCCGGCGATTAGAATTAGTAGAGACCCAGTACTTC. Translating it yields CASSSRRLELVETQYF.